The source of this T cell receptor beta chain is a study of blood T cell repertoires in COVID-19. Study in general: Spain, Italy and the United States supplied samples that represented acute and convalescent COVID-19. The cDNA or gDNA used as material had been derived from T cells, B-cell-depleted T cells, or PBMCs.

The CDR3 loop spans 14 amino acids. Germline assignment: CDR1 LGHNA and CDR2 YNFKEQ. V shed 6 bases and J 5 bases; nucleotides not matched to a gene: 5. TCRdb's copy holds only in-frame clones and misses some; the assay was immunoSEQ multiplex PCR. The sample carries under 150,000 clones, approximately 79% recorded once. Those who participated ranged in age from roughly 18 to 89 years and resided in approximately 26 US areas. Donors were grouped by their self-reported clinical history. Sequencing was carried out using PBMCs or T cells enriched from blood (not recorded which). The sequence was collected from a man aged 35-49 years with acute COVID-19. The chain links TRBV4-2 to TRBJ2-7; 12 bases match TRBD2. The CDR3 DNA follows: TGTGCCAGCAGTGCGACTAGCGGGGGAGACGAGCAGTACTTC. Amino acids: CASSATSGGDEQYF.